Shown below are 8 T cell receptor beta chains from a single sample sequenced in a study of regulatory T cells in long-lasting Graves disease. Indicated time point: newly diagnosed GD, antithyroid drugs for less than 3 months. Preparation of the TCR library used RNA extracted from PBMCs. Library construction for TCR beta used iRepertoire HTBI primers and Arm-PCR of CDR3 regions. MiXCR, run by TCRdb on the multiplex PCR reads, gives a single entry per CDR3 protein. Of approximately 400,000 distinct CDR3 sequences listed, about an eighth were seen once; the top ten hold approximately 17%. This sample was also put to use in a study of T cells in Graves' hyperthyroidism and ophthalmopathy.

Source: peripheral blood mononuclear cells (PBMCs), taken at new diagnosis, from a patient treated with antithyroid drugs. These receptors all come from a young woman with Graves disease.

This clonotype was seen at least ten times. In DNA form, the CDR3 reads TGTGCCAGCAGTAGACAGGGGTTTAATGAAAAACTGTTTTTT. Translating gives CASSRQGFNEKLFF. This chain joins TRBV12-3 or TRBV12-4 and TRBJ1-4; 8 bases are shared with TRBD1. The CDR3 has 14 amino acids. The J segment lost 4 bases and the V segment lost 5 bases, leaving 3 bases of the junction unmatched.

This clonotype was observed at least ten times. The chain joins TRBV2 to TRBJ2-1; a possible D gene is TRBD2 (6 bases). From germline, CDR1 is SNHLY and CDR2 FYNNEI. The CDR3 length is 12 residues. V was cut by 11 bases and J by 8 bases, with 16 bases left in between. DNA for the CDR3: TGTGCCCTGACTAGTCCCGGCCATGAGCAGTTCTTC. Its translation is CALTSPGHEQFF.

This clonotype has just a few counts. The V gene is TRBV20-1, the J gene TRBJ2-1; the D gene is possibly TRBD1 (6 bases). Germline CDR1 is DFQATT and CDR2 is SNEGSKA (reference sequence). The V and J ends lost 6 bases and 0 bases respectively, with 33 bases between them. CDR3 length: 21 amino acids. The CDR3 DNA follows: TGCAGTGCCGTATACTCCTCCGACAGGAAGCTCCACCGGAGCTCCTACAATGAGCAGTTCTTC. Protein sequence: CSAVYSSDRKLHRSSYNEQFF.

This clonotype was counted ten times or more. The chain employs TRBV6-5 and TRBJ1-2, with 8 bases fitting TRBD1. V dropped 2 bases and J dropped 6; count of bases not matched to a gene: 8. Per the germline V gene, CDR1 is MNHEY and CDR2 is SVGAGI. This CDR3 is 15 amino acids long. CDR3 nucleotides: TGTGCCAGCAGTTACGCTATCCAGGGGGCAGATGGCTACACCTTC. This sequence encodes CASSYAIQGADGYTF.

The table lists this clonotype with many counts. The V gene is TRBV12-3 or TRBV12-4, the J gene TRBJ2-7; 8 bases are shared with TRBD2. The CDR3 sequence is 15 residues long. Trimming at V came to 6 bases and at J to 1 base, leaving 8 bases not matched to a gene. The DNA of the CDR3 is TGTGCCAGCAGCTTATCCCCTAGCGGGTCCTACGAGCAGTACTTC. Translation gives CASSLSPSGSYEQYF.

This rearrangement joins TRBV19 to TRBJ1-2, with D uncertain. V was trimmed by 1 base and J by 4 bases, leaving 13 bases between them. CDR1 and CDR2 (germline): LNHDA, SQIVND (reference sequence). CDR3 length: 15 residues. CDR3 region: CASSIGLGSGYGYTF. As DNA, the CDR3 is TGTGCCAGTAGTATAGGGTTGGGAAGCGGCTATGGCTACACCTTC.

The rearrangement links TRBV7-6 to TRBJ1-6; D is unclear. CDR1 is SGHVS and CDR2 is FNYEAQ in the germline V gene. The CDR3 has 18 amino acids. The ends were cut back, 1 base at V and 0 bases at J, with 13 bases in the middle. The CDR3 region has the DNA TGTGCCAGCAGCTTAGGTCCAGGCGAGAGCTCCTATAATTCACCCCTCCACTTT. Its translation is CASSLGPGESSYNSPLHF.

This clonotype was recorded many times. V is TRBV12-3 or TRBV12-4 and J is TRBJ1-1; D ambiguous. V gave up 6 bases and J gave up 8 bases, with 13 bases separating them. This CDR3 comprises 12 residues. The CDR3 sequence: CASSSDGMEAFF. The CDR3 DNA follows: TGTGCCAGCAGCTCGGATGGGATGGAAGCTTTCTTT.